What follows are 24 T cell receptor beta chains derived from one specimen sequenced in a study of post-analysis software for immune sequencing data. Regarding the study as a whole: Five TRBV segments, TRBV5-6, TRBV5-1 and TRBV20-1 among them, were found more frequent in patients than controls.

These receptors are not linked to any known antigen. Researchers reported that TCR beta cDNA libraries carried unique molecular identifiers. TCRdb reprocessed the PCR reads with MiXCR, giving one entry per CDR3 protein. The repertoire holds about 770,000 distinct CDR3 sequences, roughly 46% seen once, with roughly 4.4% in the top ten. The sample comprised blood. The origin of the receptors is a girl aged 10 to 17 with multiple sclerosis.

V gene TRBV12-3 or TRBV12-4 combines with J gene TRBJ2-3; TRBD1 aligns across 9 bases. The CDR3 covers 15 residues. Germline trimming cut 6 bases from V and 3 bases from J; bases unmatched to any gene: 7. The CDR3 nucleotides read TGTGCCAGCAGCCGCGTCGGGACAGGGACAGATACGCAGTATTTT. It codes for CASSRVGTGTDTQYF.

V gene TRBV24-1 combines with J gene TRBJ2-1, with TRBD1 matching over 10 bases. Germline V CDR1 and CDR2: KGHDR, SFDVKD. The CDR3 runs to 14 residues. V was pared by 4 bases and J by 8 bases, with 4 bases of the junction left unmatched. Here the CDR3 DNA reads TGTGCCACCAGTGACCGGGACAGGGGTCATGAGCAGTTCTTC. It encodes CATSDRDRGHEQFF.

Comment on this clonotype: A read error may produce the germline difference seen at one junction end. V gene TRBV4-1 combines with J gene TRBJ2-3; D is perhaps TRBD2 (6 bases). Germline CDR1 is MGHRA and CDR2 is YSYEKL. CDR3 length: 13 amino acids. The CDR3 loop is CASSQGEADTQYF. The CDR3 nucleotides are TGCGCCAGCAGTCAAGGGGAGGCAGATACGCAGTATTTT.

The chain links TRBV5-6 to TRBJ2-2; TRBD1 matches 8 bases. CDR1 is SGHDT and CDR2 is YYEEEE in the germline V gene. The CDR3 runs 18 residues. The junction had 13 bases not matched to a gene; V was cut back by 5 bases and J by 1 base. The DNA of the CDR3 is TGTGCCAGCAGTGTGGAAGGACAGGGATTATGGAACACCGGGGAGCTGTTTTTT. Amino acid sequence: CASSVEGQGLWNTGELFF.

The chain recombines TRBV29-1 with TRBJ2-6; the D gene is possibly TRBD2 (6 bases). With 1 base removed from V and 2 bases from J, the gap between germline ends came to 9 bases. The CDR3 sequence is 15 residues long. In germline, CDR1 is SQVTM, CDR2 ANQGSEA. In DNA form, the CDR3 reads TGCAGCGTTGAAGTGGGGGGAACTGGGGCCAACGTCCTGACTTTC. Amino acid sequence: CSVEVGGTGANVLTF.

This clonotype was picked up a small number of times. The chain employs TRBV12-3 or TRBV12-4 and TRBJ2-7; D ambiguous. This CDR3 has 12 amino acids. Trimming pared 6 bases from V and 3 bases from J, leaving 9 bases between. The DNA of the CDR3 is TGTGCCAGCAGCCCCAGCCTCTACGAGCAGTACTTC. Its translation: CASSPSLYEQYF.

A note on this clonotype: Since a much larger clone is just one base distant, this may be a read error. The rearrangement links TRBV7-8 to TRBJ1-4, with D maybe TRBD1 (5 bases). Germline values: CDR1 SGHVS, CDR2 FQNEAQ. CDR3 length: 14 residues. Trimming removed 5 bases at V and 0 bases at J, with 7 bases between. In nucleotides, the CDR3 is TGTGCCAGCAGCATGACAGCAACTAATGAAAAACTGTTTTTT. It yields the protein CASSMTATNEKLFF. Full variable domain (outside the CDR3, taken from reference TRBV7-8 and TRBJ1-4): GAGVSQSPRYKVAKRGQDVALRCDPISGHVSLFWYQQALGQGPEFLTYFQNEAQLDKSGLPSDRFFAERPEGSVSTLKIQRTQQEDSAVYLCASSMTATNEKLFFGSGTQLSVL.

The J gene is TRBJ2-7, the V gene TRBV6-2 or TRBV6-3; TRBD1 aligns across 10 bases. The CDR3 has 14 residues. Trimming removed 7 bases from V and 2 bases from J; junction bases left unmatched: 5. Germline V gives CDR1 MNHEY, CDR2 SVGEGT. The CDR3 coding sequence is TGTGCCAGCACTACCGGGACAGGGGCCTACGAGCAGTACTTC. This sequence encodes CASTTGTGAYEQYF.

The chain combines TRBV6-1 with TRBJ1-2; D is uncertain. Germline CDR1 MNHNS, CDR2 SASEGT. V lost 0 bases and J 4 bases, leaving 9 bases between the germline ends. The CDR3 runs 14 residues. CDR3 DNA: TGTGCCAGCAGTGAAGCTCGCGGAATCTATGGCTACACCTTC. Translation gives CASSEARGIYGYTF.

V usage is TRBV5-1 and J usage is TRBJ1-1, with D unclear. Germline CDR1 reads SGHRS; CDR2 reads YFSETQ. Deletions cut 2 bases from V and 3 bases from J, with 8 bases between. This CDR3 is 13 amino acids long. The CDR3 nucleotides are TGCGCCAGCAGCTTCACGGGCGACACTGAAGCTTTCTTT. Translating gives CASSFTGDTEAFF.

The chain carries TRBV6-5 and TRBJ2-5; D is possibly TRBD2 (5 bases). CDR1 and CDR2 (germline): MNHEY, SVGAGI. The CDR3 spans 16 residues. Trimming took 3 bases from V and 1 from J, leaving 15 bases between them. Written as DNA, the CDR3 is TGTGCCAGCAGTTATTCGGGTGGCGGGTCCCAAGAGACCCAGTACTTC. This gives the protein CASSYSGGGSQETQYF.

The chain employs TRBV7-3 and TRBJ2-3; the D call may be TRBD1 or TRBD2 (5 bases each). The germline V gene has CDR1 SGHTA and CDR2 FQGTGA. V lost 0 bases and J 0 bases, leaving 10 bases between the germline ends. This CDR3 spans 16 amino acids. CDR3 DNA: TGTGCCAGCAGCTTAACCGGGACCCCGAGCACAGATACGCAGTATTTT. Translated, it gives CASSLTGTPSTDTQYF.

This clonotype was observed a handful of times. The chain is built from TRBV4-2 and TRBJ2-3; 8 nucleotides agree with TRBD2. Looked up from germline, CDR1 is LGHNA and CDR2 is YNFKEQ. J was trimmed by 4 bases and V by 0 bases; bases with no gene match: 12. The CDR3 is 18 amino acids. The CDR3 bases are TGTGCCAGCAGCCAAGAAGTGAGCCTAGCGGGTTCCCCAGATACGCAGTATTTT. Residues: CASSQEVSLAGSPDTQYF.

The chain couples TRBV15 to TRBJ1-1, with D unresolved. This CDR3 spans 14 amino acids. The ends were cut back, 5 bases at V and 0 bases at J, with 10 bases in the middle. The germline V gene encodes CDR1 LNHNV and CDR2 YYDKDF (reference sequence). The CDR3 sequence: CATSRTLMNTEAFF. CDR3 sequence (DNA): TGTGCCACCAGCCGGACGCTAATGAACACTGAAGCTTTCTTT.

The chain has TRBV25-1 and TRBJ2-4; 10 positions match TRBD2. The J call may be mistaken, given a closer DNA end match to TRBJ2-5. The CDR3 is 16 residues long. Germline assignment: CDR1 MGHDK and CDR2 SYGVNS. CDR3 nucleotides: TGTGCCAGCAGTGAATGGCTAGCGGGAGTGGGGGAGACCCAGTACTTC. Residues: CASSEWLAGVGETQYF.

This clonotype was recorded a few times. The chain is built from TRBV10-3 and TRBJ1-2; TRBD1 matches at 9 bases. The V gene's germline CDR1 is ENHRY and CDR2 SYGVKD. Losses at the gene ends were 6 bases for V and 4 bases for J; bases not matched to a gene: 6. There are 14 residues in the CDR3. The CDR3 protein is CAISEDRGPYGYTF. Written as DNA, the CDR3 is TGTGCCATCAGCGAGGACAGGGGACCCTATGGCTACACCTTC.

In nucleotides, the CDR3 is TGTGCCAGCGGCGGCCCGGGGACAGGGATCGCAAATGGCTACACCTTC. This sequence encodes CASGGPGTGIANGYTF. The genes are TRBV7-9 and TRBJ1-2, with 9 bases matching TRBD1. The CDR3 spans 16 residues. Trimming took 8 bases from V and 6 from J; bases not matched to a gene: 16. The germline gives CDR1 SEHNR, CDR2 FQNEAQ (reference sequence).

The J gene is TRBJ1-1, the V gene TRBV20-1; D is possibly TRBD1 (6 bases). V lost 3 bases to trimming and J lost 7 bases, with 18 bases between them. The germline V gene encodes CDR1 DFQATT and CDR2 SNEGSKA (reference sequence). This CDR3 is built from 14 residues. CDR3 coding DNA: TGCAGTGCTAGCAGGCCCGGGACCAGGGGTGAAGCTTTCTTT. Translated: CSASRPGTRGEAFF.

The V and J genes are TRBV27 and TRBJ1-5, with 10 bases matching TRBD1. The CDR3 totals 15 residues. Unmatched junction bases numbered 8, after V lost 8 bases and J lost 4 bases. The germline V gene has CDR1 MNHEY and CDR2 SMNVEV (reference sequence). CDR3 residues: CASGSGQGGNQPQHF. The CDR3 DNA sequence: TGTGCCAGCGGGAGCGGACAGGGGGGAAATCAGCCCCAGCATTTT.

This clonotype was observed a few times. This rearrangement joins TRBV6-2 or TRBV6-3 to TRBJ2-7, with 10 bases matching TRBD2. V trimming: 6 bases; J trimming: 3 bases; junction bases outside the gene matches: 17. The CDR3 sequence is 18 residues long. Germline values: CDR1 MNHEY, CDR2 SVGEGT. Here the CDR3 reads CASRRLSGRSTPNYEQYF. CDR3 coding DNA: TGTGCCAGCAGACGCCTTAGCGGGAGGTCCACACCTAACTACGAGCAGTACTTC.

In the case of this clonotype: An end of the junction differs from the germline gene, which may be a read error. The chain combines TRBV12-3 or TRBV12-4 with TRBJ2-5, with 14 bases matching TRBD2. The CDR3 length is 18 residues. CDR3 sequence (DNA): TGTGCCTGCAGTTTTGTCCGGGGACTAGCGGGAGCCCCAGAGACCCAGTACTTC. It is translated as CACSFVRGLAGAPETQYF.

This clonotype has only a few counts. The chain has TRBV12-3 or TRBV12-4 and TRBJ1-6, with D unresolved. This CDR3 contains 15 residues. V was shortened by 5 bases and J by 8 bases, with 16 bases between the two germline ends. CDR3: CASSPPLLVHSPLHF. For the CDR3, the DNA is TGTGCCAGCAGTCCGCCCCTTCTGGTCCATTCACCCCTCCACTTT.

As concerns this clonotype: A read error may account for a junction end that differs from germline. The chain couples TRBV25-1 to TRBJ2-6; perhaps TRBD1 as D (7 bases). The CDR3 has 16 amino acids. CDR1 is MGHDK, CDR2 SYGVNS, per germline. Written as DNA, the CDR3 is TGTGCCAGCGGGACAGAGCCTTTGGGCGGGGTCAACGTCCTGACTTTC. It codes for CASGTEPLGGVNVLTF.

This clonotype was found a few times. The chain uses TRBV29-1 and TRBJ2-2; perhaps D is TRBD1 or TRBD2 (5 bases each). The CDR3 runs 12 residues. CDR1 and CDR2 (germline): SQVTM, ANQGSEA. Trimming shortened V by 5 bases and J by 6 bases, and 10 bases separated the two germline ends. DNA for the CDR3: TGCAGCGTTCCGGGGACGGCCGGGGAGCTGTTTTTT. Its protein product is CSVPGTAGELFF.